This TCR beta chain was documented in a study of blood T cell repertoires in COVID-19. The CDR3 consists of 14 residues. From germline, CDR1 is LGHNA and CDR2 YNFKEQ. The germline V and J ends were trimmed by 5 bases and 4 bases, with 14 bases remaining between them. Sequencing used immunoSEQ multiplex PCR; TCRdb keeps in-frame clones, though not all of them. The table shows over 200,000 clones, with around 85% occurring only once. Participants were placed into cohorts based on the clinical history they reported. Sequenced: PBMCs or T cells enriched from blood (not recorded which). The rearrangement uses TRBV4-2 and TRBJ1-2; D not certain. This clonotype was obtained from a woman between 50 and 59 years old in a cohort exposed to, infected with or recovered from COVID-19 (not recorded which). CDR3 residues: CASSNAGAGYGYTF. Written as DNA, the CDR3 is TGTGCCAGCAGCAACGCAGGAGCGGGCTATGGCTACACCTTC.